These 28 T cell receptor beta chains share one sample of origin, sequenced in a study. TCRdb independently ran MiXCR on the RT-PCR reads; one entry per CDR3 protein. The sample yields about 680,000 distinct CDR3 sequences, 12% to 15% seen once. The sample consisted of memory CD4+ T cells from blood. These receptor sequences come from a female donor in good health, serving as a healthy control.

This clonotype came up a few times. The CDR3 here is CASSLGGSADMYTQYF. CDR3 nucleotide sequence: TGTGCCAGCAGCTTAGGCGGGAGCGCTGACATGTATACGCAGTATTTT. V usage is TRBV7-3 and J usage is TRBJ2-3, with 7 bases identical to TRBD2. The CDR3 has 16 residues. Looked up from germline, CDR1 is SGHTA and CDR2 is FQGTGA. V shed 2 bases, J shed 7 bases, and the junction held 12 bases outside the gene matches.

A few counts support this clonotype. The chain uses TRBV5-1 and TRBJ2-1, with TRBD1 matching over 12 bases. The V gene end was trimmed by 4 bases and the J gene end by 2 bases; junction bases not matched to a gene: 13. Looked up from germline, CDR1 is SGHRS and CDR2 is YFSETQ. The CDR3 is made up of 19 amino acids. CDR3 sequence reads: CASSMAPAGTGGAYNEQFF. CDR3 bases: TGCGCCAGCAGCATGGCACCGGCTGGGACAGGGGGCGCCTACAATGAGCAGTTCTTC.

CDR3 nucleotides: TGTGCCACCAGTGATTTAAAGGCAGGGGGCGGAGATACGCAGTATTTT. Amino acids: CATSDLKAGGGDTQYF. The gene calls are TRBV24-1 and TRBJ2-3; 8 nucleotides agree with TRBD1. CDR1 KGHDR and CDR2 SFDVKD come from the germline V gene. The ends lost 1 base at V and 5 bases at J; junction bases unmatched: 7. The CDR3 is 16 amino acids.

This clonotype was recorded a few times. As DNA, the CDR3 is TGTGCCAGCAGAAACTTACCTCGGACAGGGCCACAAGAGACCCAGTACTTC. Its protein is CASRNLPRTGPQETQYF. The V and J genes are TRBV6-5 and TRBJ2-5, with 8 bases fitting TRBD1. This CDR3 spans 17 amino acids. J gave up 2 bases and V 6 bases, and 14 bases lay outside the gene matches. Germline V gives CDR1 MNHEY, CDR2 SVGAGI.

This chain connects TRBV4-1 to TRBJ1-2; D not certain. V lost 0 bases to trimming and J lost 2 bases, with 10 bases between them. The CDR3 has 15 amino acids. Germline-derived CDR1 and CDR2 are MGHRA and YSYEKL. CDR3 protein: CASSQDAGVNYGYTF. The CDR3 bases are TGCGCCAGCAGCCAAGACGCAGGCGTGAACTATGGCTACACCTTC.

The V call is TRBV5-5, the J call TRBJ2-5; 7 bases agree with TRBD2. J gave up 4 bases and V 3 bases, and 9 bases lay outside the gene matches. In germline, CDR1 is SGHKS, CDR2 YYEKEE (reference sequence). The CDR3 extends over 15 amino acids. The CDR3 DNA is TGTGCCAGCAGCTGGGGGGGTCGGCCCCCAGAGACCCAGTACTTC. It codes for CASSWGGRPPETQYF. The variable domain in full, with the rest retrieved from reference TRBV5-5 and TRBJ2-5, is DAGVTQSPTHLIKTRGQQVTLRCSPISGHKSVSWYQQVLGQGPQFIFQYYEKEERGRGNFPDRFSARQFPNYSSELNVNALLLGDSALYLCASSWGGRPPETQYFGPGTRLLVL.

This clonotype has a count of ten or more. The rearrangement joins TRBV28 to TRBJ2-1; no reliable D call. Germline V gene data show CDR1 as MDHEN and CDR2 as SYDVKM. This CDR3 has 13 residues. The V and J ends lost 10 bases and 8 bases respectively, with 18 bases between them. The CDR3 bases are TGTGCCACCGAAACCCCCCTGGCACATGAGCAGTTCTTC. Translating it yields CATETPLAHEQFF.

Many counts were recorded for this clonotype. The rearrangement links TRBV12-3 or TRBV12-4 to TRBJ2-1, with D unresolved. V lost 8 bases and J lost 12, with 17 bases in between. The CDR3 is made up of 12 amino acids. This CDR3 reads CASGSTGSGQFF. In nucleotides, the CDR3 is TGTGCCAGCGGGTCAACCGGTTCTGGGCAGTTCTTC.

This clonotype came up a few times. This chain uses TRBV19 with TRBJ1-1; D might be TRBD1 (6 bases). CDR1 is LNHDA and CDR2 is SQIVND in the germline V gene (reference sequence). This CDR3 is built from 15 residues. Trimming shortened V by 4 bases and J by 6 bases, and 18 bases separated the two germline ends. DNA of the CDR3: TGTGCCAGTAGTAAGGGGATACAGGGACCCCCTGAAGCTTTCTTT. Translation gives CASSKGIQGPPEAFF.

Only a few counts were recorded for this clonotype. V gene TRBV7-2 combines with J gene TRBJ1-2; D is ambiguous. CDR3 length: 12 residues. CDR1 is SGHTA, CDR2 FQGNSA, per germline. Trimming stripped 6 bases from V and 1 base from J, with 6 bases between. The CDR3 region is CASSWNNYGYTF. The CDR3 bases are TGTGCCAGCAGTTGGAATAACTATGGCTACACCTTC. Complete variable domain (other parts from reference TRBV7-2 and TRBJ1-2): GAGVSQSPSNKVTEKGKDVELRCDPISGHTALYWYRQSLGQGLEFLIYFQGNSAPDKSGLPSDRFSAERTGGSVSTLTIQRTQQEDSAVYLCASSWNNYGYTFGSGTRLTVV.

This clonotype was counted only a few times. The chain joins TRBV5-1 to TRBJ2-7, with D possibly being TRBD1 or TRBD2 (7 bases each). Germline CDR1 is SGHRS and CDR2 is YFSETQ. V shed 3 bases and J shed 5 bases, with 15 bases lying between them. This CDR3 contains 14 residues. In nucleotides, the CDR3 is TGCGCCAGCAGCTATACAGGGGAGGGCAACGAGCAGTACTTC. Amino acids: CASSYTGEGNEQYF.

This clonotype was seen repeatedly, ten times or more. V gene TRBV20-1 combines with J gene TRBJ1-1; 7 positions match TRBD1. V lost 0 bases to trimming and J lost 1 base; unmatched junction nucleotides: 8. The CDR3 sequence is 16 residues long. Germline assignment: CDR1 DFQATT and CDR2 SNEGSKA (reference sequence). This chain's CDR3 is CSARDLGRGRNTEAFF. As DNA, the CDR3 is TGCAGTGCTAGAGATCTCGGCAGGGGGAGGAACACTGAAGCTTTCTTT.

Remarks on this clonotype: The junction shows a germline mismatch at one end, possibly a read error. The CDR3 DNA sequence: TGCGCCAGCAGTTTGGGGGCGAGGACTAGCCCCCATGAGCAGTTCTTC. This sequence encodes CASSLGARTSPHEQFF. V gene TRBV5-1 combines with J gene TRBJ2-1; 8 bases agree with TRBD2. The CDR3 spans 16 residues. Germline V gene data show CDR1 as SGHRS and CDR2 as YFSETQ.

In this sample, this clonotype turned up many times. The V and J genes are TRBV6-2 or TRBV6-3 and TRBJ1-6; 8 nucleotides line up with TRBD1. Germline trimming cut 4 bases from V and 8 bases from J; bases unmatched to any gene: 1. In germline, CDR1 is MNHEY, CDR2 SVGEGT. This CDR3 is built from 13 residues. The CDR3 protein is CASSSQGDSPLHF. In DNA, the CDR3 is TGTGCCAGCAGTTCACAGGGGGATTCACCCCTCCACTTT.

To note about this clonotype: A read error may explain this, as a much larger clone is one base away. No conserved phenylalanine or tryptophan ends this CDR3, so it is likely a read error. The CDR3 DNA is TGTGCCATCAGAGCGGGAGGTTCCACAGATACGCAGTATCTT. It codes for CAIRAGGSTDTQYL. This chain joins TRBV10-3 and TRBJ2-3, with 9 bases identical to TRBD2. J lost 2 bases, V lost 6 bases, and 3 bases had no gene match. The CDR3 runs to 14 residues. In germline, CDR1 is ENHRY, CDR2 SYGVKD.

The chain employs TRBV12-3 or TRBV12-4 and TRBJ2-5; 8 nucleotides match TRBD2. V lost 2 bases to trimming and J lost 5 bases; unmatched junction nucleotides: 7. CDR3 length equals 15 residues. The CDR3 DNA sequence: TGTGCCAGCAGTTTACAGCGGGGGCCGGGGGAGACCCAGTACTTC. Its protein is CASSLQRGPGETQYF.

This clonotype was counted only a few times. The chain links TRBV12-3 or TRBV12-4 to TRBJ1-6; possible D gene TRBD1, 6 bases. V dropped 7 bases and J dropped 7 bases, with 14 bases sitting between them. The CDR3 totals 14 residues. The CDR3 sequence: CASTRGGGNSPLHF. The CDR3 DNA reads as TGTGCCAGCACCCGGGGGGGGGGCAATTCACCCCTCCACTTT.

The chain is built from TRBV11-2 and TRBJ1-1; no clear D gene. The germline V and J ends were trimmed by 1 base and 6 bases, with 12 bases remaining between them. CDR1 and CDR2 (germline): SGHAT, FQNNGV. The CDR3 sequence is 14 residues long. In DNA form, the CDR3 reads TGTGCCAGCAGCTTAGCGGTTGTGAGGGCTGAAGCTTTCTTT. This codes for CASSLAVVRAEAFF.

This clonotype was observed at least ten times. The rearrangement joins TRBV5-1 to TRBJ2-6; TRBD1 might be the D (5 bases). The germline gives CDR1 SGHRS, CDR2 YFSETQ. V lost 6 bases and J lost 4, with 8 bases in between. This CDR3 is 13 amino acids long. CDR3 bases: TGCGCCAGCACCAAGGGGGGGGCCAACGTCCTGACTTTC. This codes for CASTKGGANVLTF.

There are many counts of this clonotype. V is TRBV6-5 and J is TRBJ1-2; possibly TRBD1 for D (6 bases). This CDR3 has 13 amino acids. Between the trimmed V and J ends, which lost 2 bases and 6 bases, there was a span of 10 bases. CDR1 is MNHEY and CDR2 is SVGAGI in the germline V gene. The CDR3 is CASSYGTLDGYTF. Here the CDR3 DNA reads TGTGCCAGCAGTTACGGGACACTCGATGGCTACACCTTC.

The chain carries TRBV4-1 and TRBJ2-2; D perhaps matches TRBD2 (7 bases). Trimming removed 7 bases from V and 3 bases from J, with 12 bases in between. Germline lookup yields CDR1 MGHRA and CDR2 YSYEKL. The CDR3 covers 14 residues. DNA of the CDR3: TGCGCCAGCAATCGGGGGGCGGACACCGGGGAGCTGTTTTTT. It translates to CASNRGADTGELFF.

This clonotype was seen at least ten times. The rearrangement uses TRBV3-1 and TRBJ2-7; D may be TRBD1 or TRBD2 (5 bases each). Trimming stripped 2 bases from V and 4 bases from J, with 15 bases between. The CDR3 has 15 amino acids. Germline-derived CDR1 and CDR2 are LGHDT and YNNKEL (reference sequence). The CDR3 DNA reads TGTGCCAGCAGCCAACAACCGGGACCATCTTACGAGCAGTACTTC. It translates to CASSQQPGPSYEQYF.

In this sample, this clonotype turned up a few times. V gene TRBV6-8 combines with J gene TRBJ1-1, with TRBD1 matching over 7 bases. This CDR3 comprises 16 residues. J gave up 4 bases and V 6 bases, and 14 bases lay outside the gene matches. Germline loops: CDR1 MNHGY, CDR2 SAAAGT. The CDR3 loop reads CASRTKGARWVTEAFF. The CDR3 DNA sequence: TGTGCCAGCAGAACGAAGGGGGCGCGGTGGGTCACTGAAGCTTTCTTT.

This clonotype has a handful of counts. The chain links TRBV6-2 or TRBV6-3 to TRBJ2-1; 10 bases agree with TRBD1. This CDR3 is 14 amino acids long. Germline V CDR1 and CDR2: MNHEY, SVGEGT. Germline trimming cut 9 bases from V and 4 bases from J; bases unmatched to any gene: 6. This CDR3 is CASRWGQGYNEQFF. In DNA form, the CDR3 reads TGTGCCAGTCGATGGGGACAGGGGTACAATGAGCAGTTCTTC.

This chain connects TRBV24-1 to TRBJ2-1; 8 bases agree with TRBD1. The CDR3 contains 15 residues. Trimming removed 4 bases from V and 8 bases from J; junction bases left unmatched: 9. From germline, CDR1 is KGHDR and CDR2 SFDVKD. The CDR3 DNA reads as TGTGCCACCAGTGACCAGACAGGGGTTAGGCATGAGCAGTTCTTC. Residues: CATSDQTGVRHEQFF.

The chain couples TRBV20-1 to TRBJ1-1, with 11 bases that match TRBD1. In germline, CDR1 is DFQATT, CDR2 SNEGSKA (reference sequence). The CDR3 consists of 15 residues. V lost 5 bases to trimming and J lost 5 bases; unmatched junction nucleotides: 10. The CDR3 DNA is TGCAGTGCTCGACCCGGGACAGGGGGATGGACTGAAGCTTTCTTT. This translates into CSARPGTGGWTEAFF.

V gene TRBV5-1 combines with J gene TRBJ2-5, with D possibly being TRBD1 or TRBD2 (5 bases each). V lost 0 bases and J lost 1, with 13 bases in between. Germline CDR1 reads SGHRS; CDR2 reads YFSETQ. This CDR3 region has 16 residues. The CDR3 loop is CASSLAGTAVQETQYF. DNA for the CDR3: TGCGCCAGCAGCTTGGCCGGGACGGCGGTCCAAGAGACCCAGTACTTC.

A few counts support this clonotype. The chain employs TRBV20-1 and TRBJ1-2, with 8 positions matching TRBD1. The CDR3 sequence is 14 residues long. V shed 2 bases, J shed 2 bases, and the junction held 4 bases outside the gene matches. Germline CDR1 DFQATT, CDR2 SNEGSKA (reference sequence). This chain's CDR3 is CSARPAGGNYGYTF. The CDR3 nucleotides are TGCAGTGCTAGACCGGCAGGGGGCAACTATGGCTACACCTTC.